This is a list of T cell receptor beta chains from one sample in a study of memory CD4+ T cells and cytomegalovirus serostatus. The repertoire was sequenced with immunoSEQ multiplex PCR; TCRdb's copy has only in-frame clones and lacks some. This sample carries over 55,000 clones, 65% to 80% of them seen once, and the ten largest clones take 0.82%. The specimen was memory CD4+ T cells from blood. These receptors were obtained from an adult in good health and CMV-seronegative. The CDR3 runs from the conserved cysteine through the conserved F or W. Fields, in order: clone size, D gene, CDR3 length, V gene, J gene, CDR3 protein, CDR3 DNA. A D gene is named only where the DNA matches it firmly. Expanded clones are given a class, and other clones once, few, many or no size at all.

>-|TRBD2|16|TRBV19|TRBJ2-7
CASSYGSGGNSYEQYF
TGTGCCAGTAGCTATGGGAGCGGGGGGAACTCCTACGAGCAGTACTTC
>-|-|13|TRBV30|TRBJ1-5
CAWGQDFSQPQHF
TGTGCCTGGGGCCAGGATTTCAGTCAGCCCCAGCATTTT
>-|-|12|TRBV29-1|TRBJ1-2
CSVVGGNYGYTF
TGCAGCGTTGTAGGGGGTAACTATGGCTACACCTTC
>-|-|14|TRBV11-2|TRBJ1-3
CASHQTNSGNTIYF
TGTGCCAGCCATCAGACGAACTCTGGAAACACCATATATTTT
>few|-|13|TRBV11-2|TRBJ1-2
CASSQDRNYGYTF
TGTGCCAGCAGCCAAGACAGGAACTATGGCTACACCTTC
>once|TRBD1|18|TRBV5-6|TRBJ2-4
CASSSPWATGGQRNIQYF
TGTGCCAGCAGCTCGCCTTGGGCAACAGGGGGCCAGAGGAACATTCAGTACTTC
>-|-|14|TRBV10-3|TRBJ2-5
CASTAGTGQETQYF
TGTGCCTCCACCGCCGGGACTGGCCAAGAGACCCAGTACTTC
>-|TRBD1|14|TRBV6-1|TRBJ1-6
CASSEVAGGSPLHF
TGTGCCAGCAGTGAGGTGGCAGGGGGCTCACCCCTCCACTTT
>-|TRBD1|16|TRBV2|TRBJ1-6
CASSEATGTGNSPLHF
TGTGCCAGCAGTGAAGCGACCGGGACAGGGAATTCACCCCTCCACTTT
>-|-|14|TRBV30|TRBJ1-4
CAWSVPGFNEKLFF
TGTGCCTGGAGTGTACCCGGATTTAATGAAAAACTGTTTTTT
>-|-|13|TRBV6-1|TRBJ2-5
CASSAGGGETQYF
TGTGCCAGCAGTGCCGGGGGCGGAGAGACCCAGTACTTC
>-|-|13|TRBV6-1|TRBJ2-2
CASSRRSTGELFF
TGTGCCAGCAGTCGACGATCCACCGGGGAGCTGTTTTTT
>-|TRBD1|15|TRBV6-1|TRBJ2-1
CASYTGTVLYNEQFF
TGTGCCAGCTACACCGGGACAGTTCTTTACAATGAGCAGTTCTTC
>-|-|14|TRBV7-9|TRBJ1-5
CASSLESRGQPQHF
TGTGCCAGCAGCTTAGAATCTAGGGGTCAGCCCCAGCATTTT
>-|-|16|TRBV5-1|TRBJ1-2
CASSWDISRGNYGYTF
TGCGCCAGCAGCTGGGACATATCTAGGGGGAACTATGGCTACACCTTC
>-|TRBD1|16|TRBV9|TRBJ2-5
CASSVRGQGITETQYF
TGTGCCAGCAGCGTACGTGGACAGGGGATCACGGAGACCCAGTACTTC
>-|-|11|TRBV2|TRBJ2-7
CASRPYYEQYF
TGTGCCAGCAGGCCCTACTACGAGCAGTACTTC
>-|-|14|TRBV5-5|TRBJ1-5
CASSLAGKDQPQHF
TGTGCCAGCAGCTTGGCAGGGAAGGATCAGCCCCAGCATTTT
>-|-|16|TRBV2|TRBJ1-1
CASRDLGAVENTEAFF
TGTGCCAGCAGGGACTTGGGTGCAGTTGAGAACACTGAAGCTTTCTTT
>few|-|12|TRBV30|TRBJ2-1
CASGGTASEQFF
TGTGCTTCGGGCGGGACGGCGTCTGAGCAGTTCTTC
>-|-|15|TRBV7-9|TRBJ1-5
CASSLDGALNQPQHF
TGTGCCAGCAGCTTAGATGGGGCTTTGAATCAGCCCCAGCATTTT
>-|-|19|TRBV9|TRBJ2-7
CASSVVNRKANAGIYEQYF
TGTGCCAGCAGCGTAGTCAACCGAAAAGCTAACGCTGGAATCTACGAGCAGTACTTC
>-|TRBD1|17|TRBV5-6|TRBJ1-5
CASSYWGQVYSNQPQHF
TGTGCCAGCAGCTATTGGGGACAGGTTTATAGCAATCAGCCCCAGCATTTT
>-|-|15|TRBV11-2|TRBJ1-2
CASSLGGGGYGGYTF
TGTGCCAGCAGCTTAGGGGGCGGAGGGTATGGCGGCTACACCTTC
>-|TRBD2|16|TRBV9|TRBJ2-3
CASTLGASGLSDTQYF
TGTGCCAGCACCCTTGGGGCTAGCGGGCTTTCAGATACGCAGTATTTT
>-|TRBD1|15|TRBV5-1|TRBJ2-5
CASSLVGGRQETQYF
TGCGCCAGCAGCTTGGTAGGGGGCCGCCAAGAGACCCAGTACTTC
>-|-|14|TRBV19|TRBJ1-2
CASSITQGGYGYTF
TGTGCCAGTAGTATAACCCAAGGAGGTTATGGCTACACCTTC
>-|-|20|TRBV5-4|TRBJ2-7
CASSTTPSSTLPTSTYEQYF
TGTGCCAGCAGCACAACCCCCAGCAGCACACTACCGACCTCAACCTACGAGCAGTACTTC
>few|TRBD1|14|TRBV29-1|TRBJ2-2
CSVVDRARTGELFF
TGCAGCGTGGTGGACAGGGCGAGAACCGGGGAGCTGTTTTTT
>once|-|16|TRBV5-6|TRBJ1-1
CASSLLVGQGNTEAFF
TGTGCCAGCAGCTTGTTGGTCGGGCAGGGTAACACTGAAGCTTTCTTT
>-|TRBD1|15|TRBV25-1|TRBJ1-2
CASSDRTGGWGGYTF
TGTGCCAGCAGTGACCGGACAGGGGGCTGGGGTGGCTACACCTTC
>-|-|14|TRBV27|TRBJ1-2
CASTSLGEDYGYTF
TGTGCCAGCACCTCTTTGGGGGAGGACTATGGCTACACCTTC
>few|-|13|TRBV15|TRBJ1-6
CATSTDGNSPLHF
TGTGCCACCAGCACGGACGGTAATTCACCCCTCCACTTT
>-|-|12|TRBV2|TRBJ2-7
CASRDQTYEQYF
TGTGCCAGCAGGGACCAAACCTACGAGCAGTACTTC
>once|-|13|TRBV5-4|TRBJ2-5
CASSLGQQETQYF
TGTGCCAGCAGCCTTGGACAGCAAGAGACCCAGTACTTC
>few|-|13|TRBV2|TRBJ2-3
CASNRPFTDTQYF
TGTGCCAGCAACCGACCGTTCACAGATACGCAGTATTTT
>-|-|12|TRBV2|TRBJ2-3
CASSDRAGKQYF
TGTGCCAGCAGTGATAGGGCCGGGAAGCAGTATTTT
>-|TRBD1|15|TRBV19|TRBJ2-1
CASSIGTGSYNEQFF
TGTGCCAGTAGTATAGGGACAGGGTCCTACAATGAGCAGTTCTTC
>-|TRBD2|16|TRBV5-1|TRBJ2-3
CASSPRLAGPTDTQYF
TGCGCCAGCAGCCCCCGACTAGCGGGGCCCACAGATACGCAGTATTTT
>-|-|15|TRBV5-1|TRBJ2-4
CASSDGRVGKNIQYF
TGCGCCAGCAGCGACGGCAGGGTGGGCAAAAACATTCAGTACTTC
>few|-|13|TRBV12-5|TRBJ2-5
CASGTRRWETQYF
TGTGCTAGTGGTACCCGAAGATGGGAGACCCAGTACTTC
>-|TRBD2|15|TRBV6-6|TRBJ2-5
CASSYSGLAGETQYF
TGTGCCAGCAGTTACTCCGGACTAGCGGGAGAGACCCAGTACTTC